This TCR beta chain was retrieved from a study of T cell changes during pregnancy in multiple sclerosis. Generated by immunoSEQ multiplex PCR, the TCRdb table keeps only in-frame clones and is missing some. The repertoire has 45,000 or so clones, around 90% of them found once; the top ten carry 9%. This clone was picked up a small number of times. This material consisted of CD8+ T cells from peripheral blood mononuclear cells, taken after pregnancy. The sequence came from a female donor with multiple sclerosis, enrolled in a pregnancy study.

CDR3 residues: CASSYGQGSSPLHF. CDR3 nucleotide sequence: TGTGCCAGCAGTTACGGGCAGGGGAGTTCACCCCTCCACTTT. J is TRBJ1-6 and V is TRBV6-5; tentatively, D is TRBD1 (6 bases). V was pared by 2 bases and J by 9 bases, with 11 bases between. The CDR3 has 14 residues. Germline loops: CDR1 MNHEY, CDR2 SVGAGI.